The 12 T cell receptor beta chains presented below share a single source sample, sequenced in a study of blood T cell repertoires in COVID-19. Only in-frame clones appear in the TCRdb table, and some are missing; sequencing was by immunoSEQ multiplex PCR. The sample includes some 220,000 clones, about 85% seen only once; the top ten take roughly 20%. Sample: peripheral blood. These receptors all stem from a woman older than 75 with active or convalescent COVID-19.

This clone was seen only a few times. The chain carries TRBV15 and TRBJ2-1; 7 bases align to TRBD1. The CDR3 runs 13 residues. Germline V gives CDR1 LNHNV, CDR2 YYDKDF (reference sequence). The V segment lost 1 base and the J segment 12 bases; nucleotides outside the gene matches: 6. The CDR3 sequence is CATSRGDSNRQFF. The CDR3, as DNA: TGTGCCACCAGCAGAGGGGACAGTAATAGGCAGTTCTTC.

A single count supports this clone. V usage is TRBV15 and J usage is TRBJ2-5, with 13 nucleotides matching TRBD2. The CDR3 is 16 amino acids. Germline V CDR1 and CDR2: LNHNV, YYDKDF (reference sequence). The junction had 8 bases not matched to a gene; V was cut back by 4 bases and J by 6 bases. CDR3 DNA sequence: TGTGCCACCAGCACCATGACTAGCGGGGGGACTAAGACCCAGTACTTC. Encoded protein: CATSTMTSGGTKTQYF.

The V and J genes are TRBV7-8 and TRBJ2-1, with 12 bases aligning to TRBD2. Germline lookup yields CDR1 SGHVS and CDR2 FQNEAQ. The CDR3 extends over 16 amino acids. The V gene end was trimmed by 1 base and the J gene end by 7 bases; junction bases not matched to a gene: 5. In DNA, the CDR3 is TGTGCCAGCAGCTTAGGGCCTAGCGGGAGGGTGAATGAGCAGTTCTTC. This translates into CASSLGPSGRVNEQFF.

The table lists this clone with a count of one. The chain recombines TRBV4-1 with TRBJ2-5, with TRBD2 matching over 8 bases. V was clipped by 1 base and J by 5 bases; unmatched bases: 3. Germline-derived CDR1 and CDR2 are MGHRA and YSYEKL. The CDR3 contains 14 residues. CDR3 sequence (DNA): TGCGCCAGCAGCCAAGGACTAGCGTGGGAGACCCAGTACTTC. The encoded protein is CASSQGLAWETQYF.

This chain uses TRBV19 with TRBJ1-1, with D unresolved. Trimming removed 1 base at V and 5 bases at J, with 11 bases between. CDR3 length: 14 residues. The germline gives CDR1 LNHDA, CDR2 SQIVND (reference sequence). The CDR3 sequence is CASSIGSGATEAFF. The CDR3 nucleotides read TGTGCCAGTAGTATAGGGTCGGGAGCGACTGAAGCTTTCTTT.

This chain joins TRBV15 and TRBJ2-7, with D possibly being TRBD2 (5 bases). The CDR3 has 14 amino acids. The V end was cut by 5 bases, the J end by 2 bases, with 13 bases between. CDR1 is LNHNV, CDR2 YYDKDF, per germline (reference sequence). CDR3 coding DNA: TGTGCCACCAGCTCGGGGAGAACCACCTACGAGCAGTACTTC. Translated: CATSSGRTTYEQYF.

V is TRBV7-2 and J is TRBJ2-1; D perhaps matches TRBD1 (6 bases). CDR1 is SGHTA, CDR2 FQGNSA, per germline. The CDR3 runs 15 residues. The germline V and J ends were trimmed by 2 bases and 9 bases, with 17 bases remaining between them. CDR3 bases: TGTGCCAGCAGCTTATCCTCGACAGGAATCAGTGAGCAGTTCTTC. Translating it yields CASSLSSTGISEQFF. Supplemented by reference TRBV7-2 and TRBJ2-1, the full variable domain reads GAGVSQSPSNKVTEKGKDVELRCDPISGHTALYWYRQSLGQGLEFLIYFQGNSAPDKSGLPSDRFSAERTGGSVSTLTIQRTQQEDSAVYLCASSLSSTGISEQFFGPGTRLTVL.

This clone was detected once. The rearrangement uses TRBV4-2 and TRBJ2-1; 7 bases are a match to TRBD2. The CDR3 has 16 residues. Germline trimming cut 0 bases from V and 1 base from J; bases unmatched to any gene: 3. Germline V gives CDR1 LGHNA, CDR2 YNFKEQ. CDR3 in DNA: TGTGCCAGCAGCCAAGAGACGGGGGGTTCCTACAATGAGCAGTTCTTC. Translating it yields CASSQETGGSYNEQFF.

As DNA, the CDR3 is TGTGCCATTCGAGAGGGGACAGGCGCAACGCAGTATTTT. This codes for CAIREGTGATQYF. The gene calls are TRBV6-6 and TRBJ2-3, with 8 bases matching TRBD1. This CDR3 has 13 amino acids. V dropped 10 bases and J dropped 9; count of bases not matched to a gene: 12. Germline values: CDR1 MNHNY, CDR2 SVGAGI (reference sequence).

CDR3: CASSISDRGRGGYTF. CDR3 nucleotides: TGTGCCAGTAGTATCTCAGACAGGGGGCGAGGTGGCTACACCTTC. The V and J genes are TRBV19 and TRBJ1-2; TRBD1 matches 10 bases. CDR1 and CDR2 (germline): LNHDA, SQIVND (reference sequence). V lost 3 bases to trimming and J lost 7 bases; unmatched junction nucleotides: 8. This CDR3 comprises 15 residues. The variable domain in full, with the rest retrieved from reference TRBV19 and TRBJ1-2, is DGGITQSPKYLFRKEGQNVTLSCEQNLNHDAMYWYRQDPGQGLRLIYYSQIVNDFQKGDIAEGYSVSREKKESFPLTVTSAQKNPTAFYLCASSISDRGRGGYTFGSGTRLTVV.

The chain links TRBV28 to TRBJ1-2, with D possibly TRBD1 on 6 matching bases. V lost 1 base and J 3 bases, leaving 9 bases between the germline ends. This CDR3 is built from 14 residues. In germline, CDR1 is MDHEN, CDR2 SYDVKM. The CDR3 protein is CASSLSGQHYGYTF. DNA of the CDR3: TGTGCCAGCAGTTTATCTGGACAGCACTATGGCTACACCTTC.

This clone was detected once. The V gene is TRBV13, the J gene TRBJ1-1; D uncertain. CDR3 length: 16 residues. CDR1 and CDR2 (germline): PRHDT, FYEKMQ (reference sequence). Trimming removed 1 base at V and 1 base at J, with 13 bases between. CDR3: CASSLVAVAPNTEAFF. For the CDR3, the DNA is TGTGCCAGCAGCTTAGTGGCAGTCGCCCCGAACACTGAAGCTTTCTTT.